This T cell receptor beta chain was observed in a study of sequential checkpoint blockade in melanoma. V lost 4 bases to trimming and J lost 5 bases, with 23 bases between them. In germline, CDR1 is MGHRA, CDR2 YSYEKL. The CDR3 is made up of 17 amino acids. Documented treatment: randomized to nivolumab then ipilimumab (arm A) or the reverse (arm B). Profiling relied on immunoSEQ multiplex PCR, and the TCRdb table lists in-frame clones only, not all of them. The data hold around 34,000 clones, with more than 65% observed a single time. Sequencing used CD8+ T cells sorted from blood (inferred from file names), obtained from a patient given nivolumab and ipilimumab in sequence. V is TRBV4-1 and J is TRBJ2-5; D is possibly TRBD2 (6 bases). This TCR was recovered from a human donor with melanoma. The CDR3 protein is CASSLSGFRGSSETQYF. As DNA, the CDR3 is TGCGCCAGCAGCCTTTCGGGGTTCCGGGGGTCCTCCGAGACCCAGTACTTC.